Listed below are T cell receptor beta chains from one sample, sequenced in a study of blood T cell repertoires in COVID-19. Assay: immunoSEQ multiplex PCR; the TCRdb copy retains only in-frame clones and omits some. This sample has some 150,000 clones, with approximately 85% found just once. Sequenced material: peripheral blood. All receptors come from a man between 60 and 70 years old with COVID-19, enrolled during active disease. Both conserved end residues are part of each CDR3. The order of the fields is clone size, V gene, J gene, D gene, CDR3 DNA, CDR3 protein. D genes are given only for firm matches. The size entry is marked missing in some rows and otherwise reads once, few, many or a size class.

>NA|TRBV7-8|TRBJ2-3|NA
TGTGCCAGCAGCTTAAGGGAGGGGGAGGCCACAGATACGCAGTATTTT
CASSLREGEATDTQYF
>NA|TRBV6-2/TRBV6-3|TRBJ1-5|TRBD1
TGTGCCAGCAGTGGACAGGGGTGGAATCAGCCCCAGCATTTT
CASSGQGWNQPQHF
>NA|TRBV6-5|TRBJ2-7|TRBD1
TGTGCCAGCGGACAGGGTTCCGCCTACGAGCAGTACTTC
CASGQGSAYEQYF
>few|TRBV28|TRBJ2-2|TRBD2
TGTGCCTCCCGAGGCGGGGGGAACACCGGGGAGCTGTTTTTT
CASRGGGNTGELFF
>NA|TRBV7-8|TRBJ2-3|TRBD2
TGTGCCAGCAGCCCCGGGACTAGCGGGGGGTTGACAGATACGCAGTATTTT
CASSPGTSGGLTDTQYF
>NA|TRBV14|TRBJ1-1|NA
TGTGCCAGCAGCCCCCGGGAGACGAACACTGAAGCTTTCTTT
CASSPRETNTEAFF
>NA|TRBV2|TRBJ1-5|NA
TGTGCCAGCACGGGGGGTGGCTATCAGCCCCAGCATTTT
CASTGGGYQPQHF
>NA|TRBV3-1/TRBV3-2|TRBJ2-1|NA
TGTGCCAGCAGCCAGCGGTACAATGAGCAGTTCTTC
CASSQRYNEQFF
>NA|TRBV6-5|TRBJ1-2|NA
TGTGCCAGCAGTTACCACGGGTACGTTCGTGGCTACACCTTC
CASSYHGYVRGYTF
>NA|TRBV11-2|TRBJ1-1|NA
TGTGCCAGCAGCCCACCGGGGAACACTGAAGCTTTCTTT
CASSPPGNTEAFF
>NA|TRBV4-2|TRBJ2-5|NA
TGTGCCAGCAGCCAAGAACTAATTCAAGAGACCCAGTACTTC
CASSQELIQETQYF
>NA|TRBV4-2|TRBJ2-5|TRBD2
TGTGCCAGCAGCCAAGAGGCTAGCGGGGGGTACCAAGAGACCCAGTACTTC
CASSQEASGGYQETQYF
>once|TRBV27|TRBJ2-1|NA
TGTGCCAGCAGTTTATCGATAACGGGATTAGATGGATACAATGAGCAGTTCTTC
CASSLSITGLDGYNEQFF
>NA|TRBV4-1|TRBJ2-7|NA
TGCGCCAGCAGCCTGCGACTATTCTCGGACGAGCAGTACTTC
CASSLRLFSDEQYF
>once|TRBV19|TRBJ1-1|NA
TGTGCCAGTAGTCCGACAGTTAACACTGAAGCTTTCTTT
CASSPTVNTEAFF
>once|TRBV12-5|TRBJ2-1|TRBD1
TGTGCTAGTGGAACAGGGGCTACCTACAATGAGCAGTTCTTC
CASGTGATYNEQFF
>NA|TRBV5-1|TRBJ1-6|NA
TGCGCCAGCAGCTTGGGAGCGGGGGCGCGGGGTTCACCCCTCCACTTT
CASSLGAGARGSPLHF
>NA|TRBV9|TRBJ1-1|TRBD1
TGTGCCAGCAGCGTAGGACAGGGGGCGAACACTGAAGCTTTCTTT
CASSVGQGANTEAFF
>NA|TRBV10-3|TRBJ1-2|NA
TGTGCCATCAGTGAGTCGACAGAATATGGCTACACCTTC
CAISESTEYGYTF
>NA|TRBV24-1|TRBJ2-5|TRBD1
TGTGCCACCAGTGACCTATCATGGGACAGGGTCGAAGAGACCCAGTACTTC
CATSDLSWDRVEETQYF
>few|TRBV29-1|TRBJ2-7|NA
TGCAGCGTAACAAGGAGCTCCTACGAGCAGTACTTC
CSVTRSSYEQYF
>once|TRBV28|TRBJ1-2|TRBD1
TGTGCCATTACCGGGACAGGTGCCGCTAACTATGGCTACACCTTC
CAITGTGAANYGYTF
>NA|TRBV10-3|TRBJ2-3|TRBD2
TGTGCCATCAGTGAAACTAGCGGGGGCATCGTGCAGTATTTT
CAISETSGGIVQYF
>NA|TRBV7-8|TRBJ1-1|NA
TGTGCCAGCAGTAGGACCAGGGGAGCCCTTGAGAGCACTGAAGCTTTCTTT
CASSRTRGALESTEAFF
>few|TRBV5-6|TRBJ1-1|NA
TGTGCCAGCAGCTTACAACAGGGGAACACTGAAGCTTTCTTT
CASSLQQGNTEAFF
>NA|TRBV6-5|TRBJ2-7|TRBD1
TGTGCCAGCAGGGACGGACAGGGCCAGGGATACGAGCAGTACTTC
CASRDGQGQGYEQYF
>NA|TRBV11-2|TRBJ1-5|NA
TGTGCCAGCAGCTTAGATTTTCGGGGGGATCAGCCCCAGCATTTT
CASSLDFRGDQPQHF
>NA|TRBV3-1/TRBV3-2|TRBJ2-2|TRBD2
TGTGCCAGCAGCCAAGATTCAGGGCGGGAGGAAGGCACCGGGGAGCTGTTTTTT
CASSQDSGREEGTGELFF
>NA|TRBV28|TRBJ1-5|NA
TGTGCCAGCAGTTCGCCGAGAAGCAATCAGCCCCAGCATTTT
CASSSPRSNQPQHF
>few|TRBV6-5|TRBJ1-1|NA
TGTGCCAGCAGAACAGTGAACACTGAAGCTTTCTTT
CASRTVNTEAFF
>NA|TRBV28|TRBJ2-1|TRBD1
TGTGCCAGCAGACCCGGGACAGGGACCTACAATGAGCAGTTCTTC
CASRPGTGTYNEQFF
>NA|TRBV6-2/TRBV6-3|TRBJ2-3|TRBD2
TGTGCCAGCAGTGGAGCGGGGGGGGGCACAGATACGCAGTATTTT
CASSGAGGGTDTQYF
>many|TRBV2|TRBJ2-1|NA
TGTGCCAGCACTATCCTCTTTAAGGGGAACTACAATGAGCAGTTCTTC
CASTILFKGNYNEQFF
>NA|TRBV6-5|TRBJ1-4|TRBD1
TGTGCCAGCCGGCGGGGACAGGGGGCTGAAAAACTGTTTTTT
CASRRGQGAEKLFF
>NA|TRBV21-1|TRBJ2-1|NA
TGTGCCAGCAATTCATATGAGCAGTTCTTC
CASNSYEQFF
>NA|TRBV29-1|TRBJ1-2|TRBD1
TGCGCGGGGGGACAGGGCACTAACTATGGCTACACCTTC
CAGGQGTNYGYTF
>NA|TRBV6-2/TRBV6-3|TRBJ1-1|NA
TGTGCCAGCAGTCCACCCACGGGTCTCACTGAAGCTTTCTTT
CASSPPTGLTEAFF
>NA|TRBV3-1/TRBV3-2|TRBJ1-3|TRBD1
TGTGCCAGCAGCCAATTGGGGACAGGGTTTGGAAACACCATATATTTT
CASSQLGTGFGNTIYF
>NA|TRBV27|TRBJ1-2|NA
TGTGCCAGCAGTTCCGCACGGAACTATGGCTACACCTTC
CASSSARNYGYTF
>NA|TRBV28|TRBJ2-7|TRBD1
TGTGCCAGCTTCTCGGGGACAGTGGCCTACGAGCAGTACTTC
CASFSGTVAYEQYF